This paragraph reports one T cell receptor (beta chain). Antigen specificity is unknown. Source study methods: Filtering differed because ImmunoSEQ produced junction-only sequences that carried no quality scores. The data were produced by immunoSEQ multiplex PCR, yet TCRdb's version contains in-frame clones alone and is incomplete. V, J and clone size are taken as reported in that table, and D and trimming were inferred from the DNA itself. Of 600,000 to 750,000 clones in the sample, roughly 91% were seen once. This sample stems from a study of shared clonotypes between healthy human individuals. General study points: Deeper or shallower sequencing was expected to change how clonotypes are shared among donors.

CD45RO+ cells joined CCR7-negative CD45RA+ TemRA cells to form CD8 memory. V lost 1 base, J lost 3 bases, and 4 bases stayed unmatched. Germline V gives CDR1 SGHVS, CDR2 FQNEAQ. The length of the CDR3 is 15 residues. Input material: memory CD8+ T cells from PBMCs. The subset denotes: CD45RO+ cells pooled with CCR7-negative TemRA cells. The V and J genes are TRBV7-8 and TRBJ2-3; 7 bases fit TRBD2. This receptor was identified in a man aged 18 to 30 in good health. Some clones in this sample may be carry-over from other donors' samples. CDR3 bases: TGTGCCAGCAGCTTAGGGCGGGAGAGGACAGATACGCAGTATTTT. It yields the protein CASSLGRERTDTQYF.